These T cell receptor beta chains were read from a single sample in a study of T cell responses to AZD1222 COVID-19 vaccine. Sequenced by immunoSEQ multiplex PCR; TCRdb stores in-frame clones only, minus some. The sample lists roughly 100,000 clones; 90% were seen once. The sample was peripheral blood, taken on day 0 of AZD1222 vaccination. The origin of the receptors is an adult in good health. CDR3s include the opening cysteine and the closing phenylalanine or tryptophan. The order of the fields is V gene, D gene, clone size, J gene, CDR3 protein, CDR3 DNA. D genes are given only for firm matches. Not every row has a clone size; where given, it reads once, few, many or a size class.

V: TRBV5-1
D: NA
size: once
J: TRBJ2-2
CDR3: CASSIPLTENTGELFF
DNA: TGCGCCAGCAGCATTCCCCTGACCGAGAACACCGGGGAGCTGTTTTTT

V: TRBV2
D: NA
size: NA
J: TRBJ1-6
CDR3: CASNSGLGAYNSPLHF
DNA: TGTGCCAGCAATTCCGGCCTAGGGGCCTATAATTCACCCCTCCACTTT

V: TRBV2
D: TRBD2
size: NA
J: TRBJ2-5
CDR3: CASSVGLAGGQETQYF
DNA: TGTGCCAGCAGTGTCGGACTAGCGGGGGGGCAGGAGACCCAGTACTTC

V: TRBV13
D: NA
size: NA
J: TRBJ1-1
CDR3: CASSLGLGGSTEAFF
DNA: TGTGCCAGCAGCTTAGGCCTGGGTGGATCCACTGAAGCTTTCTTT

V: TRBV6-1
D: TRBD1
size: NA
J: TRBJ2-5
CDR3: CASSEGQDQETQYF
DNA: TGTGCCAGCAGTGAGGGACAGGACCAAGAGACCCAGTACTTC

V: TRBV15
D: TRBD1
size: NA
J: TRBJ1-2
CDR3: CATSKDRALINGYTF
DNA: TGTGCCACCAGCAAGGACAGGGCTCTTATAAATGGCTACACCTTC

V: TRBV6-6
D: NA
size: NA
J: TRBJ1-1
CDR3: CASNQGPNTEAFF
DNA: TGTGCCAGCAACCAGGGTCCCAACACTGAAGCTTTCTTT

V: TRBV27
D: NA
size: NA
J: TRBJ1-1
CDR3: CASSGGGGVEAFF
DNA: TGTGCCAGCAGCGGCGGGGGGGGCGTAGAAGCTTTCTTT

V: TRBV7-2
D: NA
size: NA
J: TRBJ1-5
CDR3: CASTPGGINQPQHF
DNA: TGTGCCAGCACCCCAGGCGGGATCAATCAGCCCCAGCATTTT

V: TRBV7-2
D: NA
size: NA
J: TRBJ2-7
CDR3: CASSSQRYEQYF
DNA: TGTGCCAGCAGCTCCCAAAGGTACGAGCAGTACTTC

V: TRBV5-1
D: NA
size: NA
J: TRBJ1-1
CDR3: CASSLSGRDTEAFF
DNA: TGCGCCAGCAGCTTGAGCGGGAGGGACACTGAAGCTTTCTTT

V: TRBV2
D: NA
size: NA
J: TRBJ2-2
CDR3: CASSEAGGDTGELFF
DNA: TGTGCCAGCAGTGAAGCAGGGGGGGACACCGGGGAGCTGTTTTTT

V: TRBV7-2
D: NA
size: NA
J: TRBJ1-6
CDR3: CASSRGGNSPLHF
DNA: TGTGCCAGCAGCCGCGGCGGGAATTCACCCCTCCACTTT

V: TRBV6-5
D: TRBD1
size: few
J: TRBJ2-2
CDR3: CASRKQGAGELFF
DNA: TGTGCCAGCAGGAAACAGGGGGCAGGGGAGCTGTTTTTT

V: TRBV6-5
D: NA
size: once
J: TRBJ2-2
CDR3: CATCRVSTNTGELFF
DNA: TGTGCCACCTGTAGGGTAAGCACGAACACCGGGGAGCTGTTTTTT

V: TRBV7-2
D: NA
size: NA
J: TRBJ1-1
CDR3: CASSLDGATNTEAFF
DNA: TGTGCCAGCAGCTTAGATGGGGCTACGAACACTGAAGCTTTCTTT

V: TRBV7-3
D: NA
size: NA
J: TRBJ2-5
CDR3: CASSLTGGPGETQYF
DNA: TGTGCCAGCAGCTTAACAGGGGGGCCTGGGGAGACCCAGTACTTC

V: TRBV18
D: TRBD1
size: once
J: TRBJ1-2
CDR3: CASSRTGDGYTF
DNA: TGTGCCAGCTCACGGACAGGGGATGGCTACACCTTC